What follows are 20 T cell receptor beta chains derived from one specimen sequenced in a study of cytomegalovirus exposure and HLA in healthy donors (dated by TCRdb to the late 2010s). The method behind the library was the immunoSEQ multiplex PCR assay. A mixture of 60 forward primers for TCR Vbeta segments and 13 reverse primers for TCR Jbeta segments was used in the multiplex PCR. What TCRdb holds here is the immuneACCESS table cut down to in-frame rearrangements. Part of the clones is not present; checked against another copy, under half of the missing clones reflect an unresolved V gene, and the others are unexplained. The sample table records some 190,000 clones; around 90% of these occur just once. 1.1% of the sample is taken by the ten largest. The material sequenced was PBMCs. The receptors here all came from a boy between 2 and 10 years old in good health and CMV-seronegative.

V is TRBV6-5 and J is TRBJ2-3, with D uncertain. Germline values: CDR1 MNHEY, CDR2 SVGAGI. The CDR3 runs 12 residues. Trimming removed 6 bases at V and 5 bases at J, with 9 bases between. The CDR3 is CASSQNRDTQYF. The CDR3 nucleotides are TGTGCCAGCAGCCAAAACAGAGATACGCAGTATTTT.

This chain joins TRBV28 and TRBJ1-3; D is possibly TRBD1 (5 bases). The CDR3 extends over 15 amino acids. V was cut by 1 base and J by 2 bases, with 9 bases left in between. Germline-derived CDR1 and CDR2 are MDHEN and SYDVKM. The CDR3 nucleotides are TGTGCCAGCAGTTTATCTACGGGGGCTGGAAACACCATATATTTT. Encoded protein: CASSLSTGAGNTIYF. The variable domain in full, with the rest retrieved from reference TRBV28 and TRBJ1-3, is DVKVTQSSRYLVKRTGEKVFLECVQDMDHENMFWYRQDPGLGLRLIYFSYDVKMKEKGDIPEGYSVSREKKERFSLILESASTNQTSMYLCASSLSTGAGNTIYFGEGSWLTVV.

CDR3: CASSNVTMDSLQETQYF. As DNA, the CDR3 is TGCGCCAGCAGCAACGTGACGATGGACAGCCTACAAGAGACCCAGTACTTC. J is TRBJ2-5 and V is TRBV5-1, with D possibly TRBD1 on 6 matching bases. Germline CDR1 reads SGHRS; CDR2 reads YFSETQ. The CDR3 loop spans 17 amino acids. V was shortened by 4 bases and J by 2 bases, with 21 bases between the two germline ends.

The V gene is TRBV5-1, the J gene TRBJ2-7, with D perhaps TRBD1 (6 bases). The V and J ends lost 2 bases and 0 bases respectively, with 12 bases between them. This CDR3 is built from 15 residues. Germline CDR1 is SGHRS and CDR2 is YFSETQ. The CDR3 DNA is TGCGCCAGCAGCTTCCAGGGGCTCCCCTCCTACGAGCAGTACTTC. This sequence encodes CASSFQGLPSYEQYF. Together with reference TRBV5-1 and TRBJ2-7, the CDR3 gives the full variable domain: KAGVTQTPRYLIKTRGQQVTLSCSPISGHRSVSWYQQTPGQGLQFLFEYFSETQRNKGNFPGRFSGRQFSNSRSEMNVSTLELGDSALYLCASSFQGLPSYEQYFGPGTRLTVT.

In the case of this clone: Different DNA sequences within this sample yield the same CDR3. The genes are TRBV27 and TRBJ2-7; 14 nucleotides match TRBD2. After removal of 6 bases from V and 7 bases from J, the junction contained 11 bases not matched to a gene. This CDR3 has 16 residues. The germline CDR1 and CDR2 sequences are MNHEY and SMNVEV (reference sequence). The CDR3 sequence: CASSPRLAGGPGEQYF. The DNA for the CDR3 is TGTGCCAGCAGCCCCAGACTAGCGGGAGGGCCGGGTGAGCAGTACTTC.

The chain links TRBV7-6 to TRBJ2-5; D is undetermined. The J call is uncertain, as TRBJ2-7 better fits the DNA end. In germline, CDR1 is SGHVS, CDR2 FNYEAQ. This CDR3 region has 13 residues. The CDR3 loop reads CASSRALFNEQYF. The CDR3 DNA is TGTGCCAGCAGCAGAGCCCTATTCAACGAGCAGTACTTC.

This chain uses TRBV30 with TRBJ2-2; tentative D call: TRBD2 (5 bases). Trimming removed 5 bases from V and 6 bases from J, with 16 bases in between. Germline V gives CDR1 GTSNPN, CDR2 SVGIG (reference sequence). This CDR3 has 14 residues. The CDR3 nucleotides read TGTGCCTGGCGCGCGGGTAGTAAAGCCGGGGAGCTGTTTTTT. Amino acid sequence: CAWRAGSKAGELFF.

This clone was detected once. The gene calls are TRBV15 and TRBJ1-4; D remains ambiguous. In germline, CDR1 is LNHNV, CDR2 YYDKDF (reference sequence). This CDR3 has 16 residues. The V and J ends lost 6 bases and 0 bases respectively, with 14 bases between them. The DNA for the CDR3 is TGTGCCACCAGTTCGACACCCGTTGCAACTAATGAAAAACTGTTTTTT. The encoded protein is CATSSTPVATNEKLFF.

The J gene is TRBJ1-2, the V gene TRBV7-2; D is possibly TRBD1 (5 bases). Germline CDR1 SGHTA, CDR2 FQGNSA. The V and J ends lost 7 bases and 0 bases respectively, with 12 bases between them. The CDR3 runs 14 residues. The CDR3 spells CASTNRITNYGYTF. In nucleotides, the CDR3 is TGTGCCAGCACTAACAGGATAACTAACTATGGCTACACCTTC.

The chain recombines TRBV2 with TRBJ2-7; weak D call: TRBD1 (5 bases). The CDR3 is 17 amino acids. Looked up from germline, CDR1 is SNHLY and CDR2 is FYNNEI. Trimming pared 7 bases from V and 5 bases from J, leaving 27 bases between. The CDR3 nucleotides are TGTGCCAGCAACCGACCAGGGCTCCCCTATGAAGGGCACGAGCAGTACTTC. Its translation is CASNRPGLPYEGHEQYF.

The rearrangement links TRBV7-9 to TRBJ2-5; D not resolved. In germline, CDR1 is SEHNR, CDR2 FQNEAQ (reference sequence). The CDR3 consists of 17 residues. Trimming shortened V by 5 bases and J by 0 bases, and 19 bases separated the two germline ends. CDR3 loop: CASSNGGGSLHQETQYF. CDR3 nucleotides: TGTGCCAGCAGCAATGGTGGCGGTAGCCTCCACCAAGAGACCCAGTACTTC.

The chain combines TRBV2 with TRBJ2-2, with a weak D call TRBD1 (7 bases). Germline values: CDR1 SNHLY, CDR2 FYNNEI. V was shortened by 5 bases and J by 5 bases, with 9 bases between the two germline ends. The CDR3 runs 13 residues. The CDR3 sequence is CASSPGGTGELFF. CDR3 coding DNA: TGTGCCAGCAGTCCAGGGGGGACCGGGGAGCTGTTTTTT.

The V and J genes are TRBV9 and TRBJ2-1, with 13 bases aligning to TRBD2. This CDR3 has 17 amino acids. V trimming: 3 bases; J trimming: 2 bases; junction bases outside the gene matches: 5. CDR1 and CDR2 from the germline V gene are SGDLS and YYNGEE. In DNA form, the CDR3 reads TGTGCCAGCAGCGCCCCGGGGACTAGCGGGACCTACAATGAGCAGTTCTTC. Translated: CASSAPGTSGTYNEQFF.

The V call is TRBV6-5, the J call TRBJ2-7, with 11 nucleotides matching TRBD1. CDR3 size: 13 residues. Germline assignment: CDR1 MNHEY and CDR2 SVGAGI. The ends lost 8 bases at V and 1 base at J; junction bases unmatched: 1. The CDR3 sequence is CASGTGGSYEQYF. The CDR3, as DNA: TGTGCCAGCGGGACAGGGGGGTCCTACGAGCAGTACTTC.

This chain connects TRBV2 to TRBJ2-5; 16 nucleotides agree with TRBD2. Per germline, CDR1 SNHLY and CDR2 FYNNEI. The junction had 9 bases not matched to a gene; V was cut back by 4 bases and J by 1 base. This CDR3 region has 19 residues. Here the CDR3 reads CASSVGLAGGPSPQETQYF. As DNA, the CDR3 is TGTGCCAGCAGTGTGGGACTAGCGGGGGGGCCTAGTCCCCAAGAGACCCAGTACTTC.

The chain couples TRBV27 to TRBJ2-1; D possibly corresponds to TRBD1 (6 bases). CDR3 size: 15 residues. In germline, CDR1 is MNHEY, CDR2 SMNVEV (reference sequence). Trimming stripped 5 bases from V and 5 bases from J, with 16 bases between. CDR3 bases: TGTGCCAGCAGTCCAGGGGTCGGGGTACACAATGAGCAGTTCTTC. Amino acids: CASSPGVGVHNEQFF.

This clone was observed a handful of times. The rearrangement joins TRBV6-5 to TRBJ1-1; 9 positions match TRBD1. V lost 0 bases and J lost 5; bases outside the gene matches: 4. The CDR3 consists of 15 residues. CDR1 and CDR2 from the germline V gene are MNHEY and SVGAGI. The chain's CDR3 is CASSYSKGQGTEAFF. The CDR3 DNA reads TGTGCCAGCAGTTACTCGAAGGGACAGGGTACTGAAGCTTTCTTT.

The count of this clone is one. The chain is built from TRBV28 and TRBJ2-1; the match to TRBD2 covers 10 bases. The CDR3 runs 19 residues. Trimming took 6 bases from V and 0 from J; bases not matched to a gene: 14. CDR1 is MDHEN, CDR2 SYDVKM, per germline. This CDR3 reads CASRDGSGGATSSYNEQFF. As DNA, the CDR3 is TGTGCCAGCAGGGACGGGAGCGGGGGGGCCACGAGCTCCTACAATGAGCAGTTCTTC.

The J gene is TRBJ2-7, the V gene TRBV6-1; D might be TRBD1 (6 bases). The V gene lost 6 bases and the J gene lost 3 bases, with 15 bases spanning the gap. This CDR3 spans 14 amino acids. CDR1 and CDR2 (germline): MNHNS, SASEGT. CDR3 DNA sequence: TGTGCCAGCAGGATACCGGGACAAATCTACGAGCAGTACTTC. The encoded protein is CASRIPGQIYEQYF.

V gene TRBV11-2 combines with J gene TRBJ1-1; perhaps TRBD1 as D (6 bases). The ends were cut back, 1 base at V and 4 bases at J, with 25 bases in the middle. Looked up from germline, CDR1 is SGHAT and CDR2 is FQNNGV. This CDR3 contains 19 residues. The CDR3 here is CASSLALGGVGRRGTEAFF. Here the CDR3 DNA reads TGTGCCAGCAGCTTAGCTCTAGGGGGGGTCGGGCGTCGAGGCACTGAAGCTTTCTTT.